A selection of T cell receptor beta chains follows, all from one sample in a study of blood T cell repertoires in COVID-19. Measured with immunoSEQ multiplex PCR; TCRdb has only the in-frame clones, and not every one. The table has some 230,000 clones, approximately 84% seen once. Sequencing input: peripheral blood. These receptors were collected from a man over 45 who had recovered from COVID-19. Each CDR3 is given with its conserved first and last residue. Fields, in order: D gene, V gene, clone size, J gene, CDR3 protein, CDR3 DNA. D genes are given only for firm matches. Size tells how often a clone was seen (once, few, many) or the class of an expanded clone, and some rows leave it out.

>TRBD2|TRBV6-5|-|TRBJ2-1
CASSFLGRFEQFF
TGTGCCAGCAGTTTTCTCGGGAGGTTTGAGCAGTTCTTC
>-|TRBV7-8|-|TRBJ1-5
CASSPRDWEKNQPQHF
TGTGCCAGCAGCCCTCGGGACTGGGAAAAGAATCAGCCCCAGCATTTT
>TRBD2|TRBV28|-|TRBJ2-2
CASSLRGGTGELFF
TGTGCCAGCAGTTTACGGGGGGGCACCGGGGAGCTGTTTTTT
>-|TRBV2|-|TRBJ2-5
CASSGHHQETQYF
TGTGCCAGCAGTGGGCACCACCAAGAGACCCAGTACTTC
>TRBD2|TRBV7-9|-|TRBJ2-5
CASSDPGPAGGETQYF
TGTGCCAGCAGCGATCCTGGTCCAGCGGGAGGAGAGACCCAGTACTTC
>TRBD1|TRBV5-5|once|TRBJ2-5
CASSRGTGAQETQYF
TGTGCCAGCAGCCGCGGGACAGGGGCCCAAGAGACCCAGTACTTC
>TRBD2|TRBV19|-|TRBJ2-1
CASSIFAGGNNEQFF
TGTGCCAGTAGTATATTCGCGGGGGGGAACAATGAGCAGTTCTTC
>-|TRBV15|-|TRBJ2-5
CATSRESGAMETQYF
TGTGCCACCAGCAGAGAATCAGGGGCGATGGAGACCCAGTACTTC
>TRBD1|TRBV29-1|few|TRBJ2-5
CSAMTGSETQYF
TGCAGCGCAATGACAGGGTCGGAGACCCAGTACTTC
>TRBD2|TRBV3-1/TRBV3-2|-|TRBJ2-7
CASSYYAGTSGSLTTYEQYF
TGTGCCAGCAGCTACTACGCCGGGACTAGCGGGAGTTTAACCACCTACGAGCAGTACTTC
>-|TRBV6-6|-|TRBJ2-1
CASSHREPSYNEQFF
TGTGCCAGCAGTCACAGGGAACCGTCCTACAATGAGCAGTTCTTC
>-|TRBV5-4|-|TRBJ2-1
CASSLDSRSYNEQFF
TGTGCCAGCAGCTTGGATAGCAGATCCTACAATGAGCAGTTCTTC
>-|TRBV28|-|TRBJ2-7
CASSPPRQAYEQYF
TGTGCCAGCAGCCCGCCACGACAGGCCTACGAGCAGTACTTC
>TRBD2|TRBV9|few|TRBJ2-3
CASSPTSGRYLDTQYF
TGTGCCAGCAGCCCCACTAGCGGGAGATATTTGGATACGCAGTATTTT
>TRBD1|TRBV3-1/TRBV3-2|-|TRBJ1-6
CASSQGTGLGFSPLHF
TGTGCCAGCAGCCAGGGGACAGGGTTAGGGTTTTCACCCCTCCACTTT
>TRBD2|TRBV4-2|-|TRBJ2-7
CASSRTGLGGEQYF
TGTGCCAGCAGCCGTACCGGACTAGGTGGAGAGCAGTACTTC
>-|TRBV5-1|-|TRBJ2-7
CASSKGDYEQYF
TGCGCCAGCAGCAAAGGGGACTACGAGCAGTACTTC
>TRBD2|TRBV5-4|-|TRBJ2-7
CASSWGTSGSLPYEQYF
TGTGCCAGCAGCTGGGGGACTAGCGGGAGTCTACCTTACGAGCAGTACTTC
>TRBD2|TRBV7-2|-|TRBJ2-1
CASSSPRTSGSSYNEQFF
TGTGCCAGCAGCTCTCCTCGGACTAGCGGGAGCTCCTACAATGAGCAGTTCTTC
>-|TRBV7-9|few|TRBJ1-2
CASSLDIGQSYGYTF
TGTGCCAGCAGCTTAGATATTGGACAGAGCTATGGCTACACCTTC
>-|TRBV18|-|TRBJ2-7
CASSPRRELPYEQYF
TGTGCCAGCTCACCACGCCGGGAGCTACCCTACGAGCAGTACTTC
>-|TRBV6-5|-|TRBJ2-7
CASSYSAGAHEQYF
TGTGCCAGCAGTTACTCGGCAGGGGCCCACGAGCAGTACTTC
>TRBD1|TRBV12-3/TRBV12-4|-|TRBJ2-5
CASRAGGQETQYF
TGTGCCAGCAGAGCAGGGGGTCAAGAGACCCAGTACTTC
>TRBD2|TRBV29-1|-|TRBJ2-3
CSVVAGATDTQYF
TGCAGCGTTGTAGCGGGAGCCACAGATACGCAGTATTTT
>-|TRBV5-1|-|TRBJ2-2
CASSLVRQTRITGELFF
TGCGCCAGCAGCTTGGTTAGACAGACGAGGATCACCGGGGAGCTGTTTTTT
>-|TRBV27|-|TRBJ2-4
CASTYGHTVPKNIQYF
TGTGCCAGCACCTATGGTCACACAGTACCCAAAAACATTCAGTACTTC
>-|TRBV7-9|-|TRBJ2-3
CASSNPNRGTDTQYF
TGTGCCAGCAGCAACCCCAACAGGGGCACAGATACGCAGTATTTT
>-|TRBV19|-|TRBJ2-7
CASSIMSGSYEQYF
TGTGCCAGTAGTATAATGAGCGGTTCTTACGAGCAGTACTTC
>-|TRBV24-1|-|TRBJ2-7
CATSEYRDSYEQYF
TGTGCCACCAGTGAATACAGGGACTCCTACGAGCAGTACTTC
>TRBD1|TRBV29-1|-|TRBJ1-2
CSVEALRQGAVYGYTF
TGCAGCGTTGAAGCTCTTCGACAGGGGGCAGTCTATGGCTACACCTTC
>TRBD1|TRBV19|-|TRBJ2-2
CATRVTGGATGELFF
TGTGCCACCCGGGTGACAGGGGGCGCCACCGGGGAGCTGTTTTTT
>-|TRBV11-3|-|TRBJ2-1
CASKGGSEQFF
TGTGCCAGCAAAGGGGGTAGTGAGCAGTTCTTC
>TRBD2|TRBV6-5|-|TRBJ2-7
CASSSAGAGGNEQYF
TGTGCCAGCAGTTCGGCGGGGGCGGGAGGTAACGAGCAGTACTTC
>TRBD1|TRBV29-1|-|TRBJ2-1
CSVYGTGGAYNEQFF
TGCAGCGTGTACGGGACAGGGGGCGCGTACAATGAGCAGTTCTTC
>-|TRBV27|-|TRBJ2-7
CASSFTMGQIYEQYF
TGTGCCAGCAGTTTTACAATGGGACAAATCTACGAGCAGTACTTC
>-|TRBV11-2|-|TRBJ2-1
CASSLGAAPTNEQFF
TGTGCCAGCAGCTTAGGCGCGGCACCTACCAATGAGCAGTTCTTC